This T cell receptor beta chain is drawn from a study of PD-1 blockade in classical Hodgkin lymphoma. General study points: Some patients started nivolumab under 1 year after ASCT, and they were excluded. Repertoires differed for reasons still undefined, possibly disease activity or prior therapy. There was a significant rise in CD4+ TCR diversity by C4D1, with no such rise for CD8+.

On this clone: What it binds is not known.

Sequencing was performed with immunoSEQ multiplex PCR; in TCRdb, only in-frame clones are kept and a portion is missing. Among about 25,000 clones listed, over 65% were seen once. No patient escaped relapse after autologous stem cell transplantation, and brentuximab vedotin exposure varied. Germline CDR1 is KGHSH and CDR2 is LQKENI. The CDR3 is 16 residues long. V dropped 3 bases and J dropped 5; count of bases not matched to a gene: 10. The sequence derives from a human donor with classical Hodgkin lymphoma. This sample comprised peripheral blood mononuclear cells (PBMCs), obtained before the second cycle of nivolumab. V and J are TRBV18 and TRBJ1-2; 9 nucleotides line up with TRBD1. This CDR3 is CASSPGQGPSKYGYTF. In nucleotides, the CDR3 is TGTGCCAGCTCACCTGGACAGGGGCCATCCAAATATGGCTACACCTTC.